Listed here is a single TCR beta chain. Its target is not known. Unstimulated regulatory T cells (CD4+CD25+CD127-), CD4+CD25- non-regulatory cells, CD4 and CD8 cells were FACS-sorted from thawed PBMCs. This entry comes from a study of Tregs in tolerant kidney transplant recipients. Clones were read by immunoSEQ multiplex PCR, and TCRdb kept only the in-frame ones, dropping some. The sample lists more than 95,000 clones, roughly 93% occurring once. General observations from the study: Validation in larger populations is needed because few patients were studied.

This CDR3 spans 13 amino acids. From germline, CDR1 is SGHRS and CDR2 YFSETQ. Trimming removed 5 bases from V and 5 bases from J; junction bases left unmatched: 7. The sequenced sample was CD4+ T cells from blood. This receptor was obtained from a human donor in good health. The chain uses TRBV5-1 and TRBJ2-7; 7 nucleotides align to TRBD1. The CDR3 loop is CASSWDRVNEQYF. Here the CDR3 DNA reads TGCGCCAGCAGTTGGGACAGAGTGAACGAGCAGTACTTC.